These 23 T cell receptor beta chains share one sample of origin, sequenced in a study of T cells in Graves' hyperthyroidism and ophthalmopathy. Researchers took RNA transcripts and amplified the TCR beta CDR3 regions from them. The HTBI primer set served for first-round RT-PCR of the TCR CDR3. TCRdb analysed the multiplex PCR reads with MiXCR anew, one entry per CDR3 protein. Among more than 500,000 distinct CDR3 sequences, roughly 15% were seen once, and the ten largest hold 3.5% to 4.5%. The sample taken for sequencing was blood. These receptor sequences come from a woman between 40 and 55 years old with Graves' ophthalmopathy.

The chain joins TRBV5-4 to TRBJ2-5, with TRBD2 identical over 11 bases. CDR3 length: 16 residues. In germline, CDR1 is SGHNT, CDR2 YYREEE (reference sequence). The trim removed 3 bases at V and 2 bases at J, leaving 6 bases unmatched. The DNA of the CDR3 is TGTGCCAGCAGCTCGGGGGGGACTAGCGGACAAGAGACCCAGTACTTC. Residues: CASSSGGTSGQETQYF.

This clonotype was counted at least ten times. V gene TRBV10-3 combines with J gene TRBJ2-7; D gene unclear. The CDR3 covers 14 residues. Trimming cost V 5 bases and J 0 bases, with 11 bases left between them. CDR1 ENHRY and CDR2 SYGVKD come from the germline V gene. The CDR3 loop is CAISSAPSSYEQYF. The DNA for the CDR3 is TGTGCCATCAGTTCGGCACCGAGCTCCTACGAGCAGTACTTC.

This clonotype was seen at least ten times. The chain combines TRBV6-1 with TRBJ1-3, with D possibly being TRBD1 (6 bases). The CDR3 consists of 14 residues. The V end was cut by 7 bases, the J end by 2 bases, with 12 bases between. Germline-derived CDR1 and CDR2 are MNHNS and SASEGT. The CDR3: CASMRGITGNTIYF. As DNA, the CDR3 is TGTGCCAGCATGAGGGGGATAACTGGAAACACCATATATTTT.

The chain employs TRBV6-2 or TRBV6-3 and TRBJ1-5; 8 bases are shared with TRBD1. Losses at the gene ends were 7 bases for V and 4 bases for J; bases not matched to a gene: 6. The CDR3 has 14 amino acids. The V gene's germline CDR1 is MNHEY and CDR2 SVGEGT. This chain's CDR3 is CASTRTGFNQPQHF. CDR3 nucleotide sequence: TGTGCCAGCACCCGGACAGGGTTTAATCAGCCCCAGCATTTT.

The chain joins TRBV29-1 to TRBJ2-2; D remains ambiguous. CDR3 size: 15 residues. Germline-derived CDR1 and CDR2 are SQVTM and ANQGSEA. V lost 0 bases to trimming and J lost 1 base, with 9 bases between them. Here the CDR3 DNA reads TGCAGCGTTGAAGACCAAACAGAGAACACCGGGGAGCTGTTTTTT. Residues: CSVEDQTENTGELFF.

This clonotype occurred many times. CDR3 nucleotide sequence: TGTGCCAGCAGTAAAACACCATCTTTTTCCTACGAGCAGTACTTC. Translating gives CASSKTPSFSYEQYF. The chain is built from TRBV28 and TRBJ2-7; D unresolved. Trimming stripped 5 bases from V and 1 base from J, with 15 bases between. Per germline, CDR1 MDHEN and CDR2 SYDVKM. The CDR3 is 15 residues long.

Turning to this clonotype: Given a much more abundant clone one base away, this may be a read error. The V gene is TRBV7-7, the J gene TRBJ2-5, with D unclear. The CDR3 is made up of 14 amino acids. CDR1 is SSHAT and CDR2 is FNYEAQ in the germline V gene (reference sequence). DNA of the CDR3: TGTGCTAGCAGTGCAAAGGGTTTGGTGGAGACCCAGTACTTC. Amino acids: CASSAKGLVETQYF.

This clonotype was seen ten or more times. The J gene is TRBJ2-2, the V gene TRBV12-3 or TRBV12-4; TRBD2 agrees at 12 bases. The J segment lost 5 bases and the V segment lost 6 bases, leaving 10 bases of the junction unmatched. This CDR3 spans 17 amino acids. CDR3 sequence (DNA): TGTGCCAGCAGCCCGAATAGACTAGCGGGAGCGACCGGGGAGCTGTTTTTT. Protein sequence: CASSPNRLAGATGELFF.

This clonotype was counted ten times or more. V usage is TRBV6-1 and J usage is TRBJ1-2, with TRBD1 matching over 8 bases. This CDR3 has 15 amino acids. The trim removed 0 bases at V and 5 bases at J, leaving 5 bases unmatched. Germline CDR1 reads MNHNS; CDR2 reads SASEGT. The CDR3 loop reads CASSEAGQDFYGYTF. The CDR3 DNA reads as TGTGCCAGCAGTGAAGCGGGACAGGACTTTTATGGCTACACCTTC.

This clonotype was recorded many times. The V call is TRBV30, the J call TRBJ1-5, with D unclear. The length of the CDR3 is 13 residues. Trimming took 1 base from V and 2 from J, leaving 6 bases between them. CDR1 and CDR2 from the germline V gene are GTSNPN and SVGIG (reference sequence). The CDR3 DNA sequence: TGTGCCTGGAGTGCGGTGGGCAATCAGCCCCAGCATTTT. It specifies CAWSAVGNQPQHF.

This clonotype was observed at least ten times. The V call is TRBV12-3 or TRBV12-4, the J call TRBJ2-5, with 8 bases that match TRBD1. CDR3 size: 13 residues. The ends lost 8 bases at V and 3 bases at J; junction bases unmatched: 5. CDR3 amino acids: CASGQGPEETQYF. As DNA, the CDR3 is TGTGCCAGCGGACAGGGTCCAGAAGAGACCCAGTACTTC.

This clonotype was detected ten times or more. The chain links TRBV19 to TRBJ1-2; TRBD1 agrees at 9 bases. Germline lookup yields CDR1 LNHDA and CDR2 SQIVND (reference sequence). CDR3 size: 13 residues. Unmatched junction bases numbered 7, after V lost 7 bases and J lost 7 bases. CDR3 in amino acids: CASMAQGAGGYTF. The CDR3 region has the DNA TGTGCCAGTATGGCACAGGGGGCAGGTGGCTACACCTTC.

Many counts were recorded for this clonotype. The rearrangement joins TRBV27 to TRBJ2-2; the D gene is possibly TRBD2 (6 bases). The CDR3 contains 15 residues. V gave up 5 bases and J gave up 4 bases, with 14 bases separating them. The germline CDR1 and CDR2 sequences are MNHEY and SMNVEV (reference sequence). The CDR3 DNA reads as TGTGCCAGCAGTCACGGGACTGGGGGCACCGGGGAGCTGTTTTTT. It translates to CASSHGTGGTGELFF.

V gene TRBV7-2 combines with J gene TRBJ1-2, with D possibly being TRBD1 (6 bases). Germline loops: CDR1 SGHTA, CDR2 FQGNSA. V gave up 2 bases and J gave up 6 bases, with 16 bases separating them. CDR3 length: 15 residues. CDR3 sequence reads: CASSLYGGAQDGYTF. In nucleotides, the CDR3 is TGTGCCAGCAGCTTATACGGGGGGGCGCAAGATGGCTACACCTTC.

V is TRBV7-3 and J is TRBJ2-6, with D perhaps matching TRBD1 (7 bases). This CDR3 is 18 amino acids long. The V end was cut by 1 base, the J end by 1 base, with 14 bases between. Germline loops: CDR1 SGHTA, CDR2 FQGTGA. CDR3 sequence reads: CASSLNGRGVSGANVLTF. CDR3 DNA sequence: TGTGCCAGCAGCTTAAACGGCAGGGGGGTTTCTGGGGCCAACGTCCTGACTTTC.

The rearrangement links TRBV15 to TRBJ2-7; unclear D gene. Trimming pared 2 bases from V and 5 bases from J, leaving 13 bases between. This CDR3 region has 14 residues. Germline V gene data show CDR1 as LNHNV and CDR2 as YYDKDF (reference sequence). The CDR3, as DNA: TGTGCCACCAGCAGACCTAGTGGAGAGCACGAGCAGTACTTC. It codes for CATSRPSGEHEQYF. The full variable domain, completed using reference TRBV15 and TRBJ2-7, is DAMVIQNPRYQVTQFGKPVTLSCSQTLNHNVMYWYQQKSSQAPKLLFHYYDKDFNNEADTPDNFQSRRPNTSFCFLDIRSPGLGDTAMYLCATSRPSGEHEQYFGPGTRLTVT.

In DNA form, the CDR3 reads TGCAGTGCCCCAGGTAGGGGCAATCAGCCCCAGCATTTT. It yields the protein CSAPGRGNQPQHF. This chain uses TRBV20-1 with TRBJ1-5; no firm D call. CDR3 length: 13 amino acids. V was clipped by 6 bases and J by 2 bases, with 11 bases between them. From germline, CDR1 is DFQATT and CDR2 SNEGSKA (reference sequence).

Ten or more counts support this clonotype. The chain joins TRBV28 to TRBJ2-7, with 8 bases lining up with TRBD1. The CDR3 sequence is 15 residues long. Germline V gene sequence: CDR1 MDHEN, CDR2 SYDVKM. V trimming: 2 bases; J trimming: 3 bases; junction bases outside the gene matches: 6. CDR3 nucleotide sequence: TGTGCCAGCAGTTTAACAGGACAGGGAAACTACGAGCAGTACTTC. It encodes CASSLTGQGNYEQYF.

This clonotype was seen at least ten times. The chain links TRBV2 to TRBJ1-2; TRBD1 matches 10 bases. The V gene end was trimmed by 5 bases and the J gene end by 3 bases; junction bases not matched to a gene: 6. The CDR3 is 15 residues long. Germline V gene data show CDR1 as SNHLY and CDR2 as FYNNEI. CDR3 residues: CASSPTGGFDYGYTF. DNA for the CDR3: TGTGCCAGCAGTCCGACAGGGGGCTTTGACTATGGCTACACCTTC.

This clonotype was seen a handful of times. This chain joins TRBV20-1 and TRBJ2-7; 9 bases are a match to TRBD2. The germline CDR1 and CDR2 sequences are DFQATT and SNEGSKA (reference sequence). Trimming removed 3 bases from V and 4 bases from J; junction bases left unmatched: 16. This CDR3 has 17 residues. CDR3 sequence (DNA): TGCAGTGCTAGTTTGGGCCCCGCGGGAGGGCTCGGATACGAGCAGTACTTC. Protein: CSASLGPAGGLGYEQYF.

This clonotype appeared many times. The chain couples TRBV20-1 to TRBJ2-7; D is possibly TRBD1 (5 bases). This CDR3 has 12 residues. Germline CDR1 is DFQATT and CDR2 is SNEGSKA (reference sequence). The germline V and J ends were trimmed by 6 bases and 3 bases, with 12 bases remaining between them. CDR3 region: CSAWGIFYEQYF. The CDR3 DNA reads TGCAGTGCATGGGGCATCTTCTACGAGCAGTACTTC.

Regarding this clonotype: Being one base from a much bigger clone, this may be a read error. The chain couples TRBV6-1 to TRBJ2-3, with a tentative D call TRBD1 (6 bases). The CDR3 has 14 residues. CDR1 MNHNS and CDR2 SASEGT come from the germline V gene. In DNA form, the CDR3 reads TGTGCCAGCGGCATGACAGGTGCGGCAGATGCGCAGTATTTT. This codes for CASGMTGAADAQYF.

J is TRBJ1-1 and V is TRBV3-1; D perhaps matches TRBD1 (6 bases). Germline CDR1 LGHDT, CDR2 YNNKEL (reference sequence). V lost 3 bases to trimming and J lost 4 bases, with 12 bases between them. The CDR3 sequence is 14 residues long. DNA of the CDR3: TGTGCCAGCAGCCATGGCAGGGGCGGCACTGAAGCTTTCTTT. Amino acid sequence: CASSHGRGGTEAFF.